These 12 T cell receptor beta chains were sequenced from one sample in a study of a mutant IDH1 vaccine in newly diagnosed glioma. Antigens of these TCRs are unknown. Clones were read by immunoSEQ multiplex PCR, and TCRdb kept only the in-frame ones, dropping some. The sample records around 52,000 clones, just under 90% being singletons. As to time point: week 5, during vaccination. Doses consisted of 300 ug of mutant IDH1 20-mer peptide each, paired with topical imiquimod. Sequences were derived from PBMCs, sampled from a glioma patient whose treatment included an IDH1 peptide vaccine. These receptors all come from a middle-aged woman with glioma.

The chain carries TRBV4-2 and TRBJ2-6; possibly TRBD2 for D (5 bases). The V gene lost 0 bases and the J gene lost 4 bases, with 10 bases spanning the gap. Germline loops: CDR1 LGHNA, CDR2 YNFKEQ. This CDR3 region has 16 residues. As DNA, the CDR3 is TGTGCCAGCAGCCAAGAGCGGGCGTCAGGGGCCAACGTCCTGACTTTC. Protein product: CASSQERASGANVLTF.

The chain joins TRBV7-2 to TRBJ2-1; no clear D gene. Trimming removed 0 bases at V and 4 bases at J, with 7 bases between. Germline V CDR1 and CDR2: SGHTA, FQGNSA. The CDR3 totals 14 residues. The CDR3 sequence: CASSLAHLYNEQFF. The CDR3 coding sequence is TGTGCCAGCAGCTTAGCGCACCTGTACAATGAGCAGTTCTTC.

CDR3 region: CSVVGFVGGTEAFF. The CDR3 nucleotides are TGCAGCGTTGTGGGCTTCGTCGGAGGAACTGAAGCTTTCTTT. V gene TRBV29-1 combines with J gene TRBJ1-1, with D hard to call. V lost 4 bases and J lost 5, with 17 bases in between. The germline V gene encodes CDR1 SQVTM and CDR2 ANQGSEA. CDR3 size: 14 residues. Full variable domain (missing parts from reference TRBV29-1 and TRBJ1-1): SAVISQKPSRDICQRGTSLTIQCQVDSQVTMMFWYRQQPGQSLTLIATANQGSEATYESGFVIDKFPISRPNLTFSTLTVSNMSPEDSSIYLCSVVGFVGGTEAFFGQGTRLTVV.

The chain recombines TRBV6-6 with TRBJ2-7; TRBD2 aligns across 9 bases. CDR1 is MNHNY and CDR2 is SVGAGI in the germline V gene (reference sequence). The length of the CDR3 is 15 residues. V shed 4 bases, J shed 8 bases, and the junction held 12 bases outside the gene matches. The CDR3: CASSSDSGRGYKQYF. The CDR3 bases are TGTGCCAGCAGTTCCGATAGCGGGAGAGGTTACAAGCAGTACTTC.

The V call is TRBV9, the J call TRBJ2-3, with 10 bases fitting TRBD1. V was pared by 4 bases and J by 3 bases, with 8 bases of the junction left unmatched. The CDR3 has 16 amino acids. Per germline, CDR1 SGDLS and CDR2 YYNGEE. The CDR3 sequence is CASSPRQGAITDTQYF. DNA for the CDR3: TGTGCCAGCAGCCCACGACAGGGGGCCATTACAGATACGCAGTATTTT.

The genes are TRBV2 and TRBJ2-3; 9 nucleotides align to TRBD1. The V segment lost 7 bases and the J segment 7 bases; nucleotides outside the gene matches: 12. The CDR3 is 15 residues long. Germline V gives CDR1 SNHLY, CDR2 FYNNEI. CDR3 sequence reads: CASIKGTGTQYTQYF. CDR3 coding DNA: TGTGCCAGCATTAAGGGGACAGGGACTCAGTATACGCAGTATTTT. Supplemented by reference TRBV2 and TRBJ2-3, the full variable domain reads EPEVTQTPSHQVTQMGQEVILRCVPISNHLYFYWYRQILGQKVEFLVSFYNNEISEKSEIFDDQFSVERPDGSNFTLKIRSTKLEDSAMYFCASIKGTGTQYTQYFGPGTRLTVL.

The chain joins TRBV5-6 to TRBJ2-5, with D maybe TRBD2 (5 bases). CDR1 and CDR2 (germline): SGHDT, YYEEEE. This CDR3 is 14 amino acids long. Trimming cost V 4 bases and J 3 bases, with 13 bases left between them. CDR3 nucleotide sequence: TGTGCCAGCAGCCCCACCCGGCGGGAAGAGACCCAGTACTTC. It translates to CASSPTRREETQYF.

The CDR3, as DNA: TGTGCCAGCCACCGGGACAGTTCCTACGAGCAGTACTTC. Translating it yields CASHRDSSYEQYF. The chain uses TRBV28 and TRBJ2-7, with 7 positions matching TRBD1. The CDR3 runs 13 residues. Trimming removed 8 bases from V and 1 base from J; junction bases left unmatched: 5. Germline loops: CDR1 MDHEN, CDR2 SYDVKM.

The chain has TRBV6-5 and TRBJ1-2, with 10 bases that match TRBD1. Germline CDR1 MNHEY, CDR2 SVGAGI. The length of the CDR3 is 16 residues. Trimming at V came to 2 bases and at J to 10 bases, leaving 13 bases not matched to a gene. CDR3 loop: CASSYTRTGGLAYYTF. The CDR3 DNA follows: TGTGCCAGCAGTTACACCCGGACAGGGGGACTAGCTTACTACACCTTC.

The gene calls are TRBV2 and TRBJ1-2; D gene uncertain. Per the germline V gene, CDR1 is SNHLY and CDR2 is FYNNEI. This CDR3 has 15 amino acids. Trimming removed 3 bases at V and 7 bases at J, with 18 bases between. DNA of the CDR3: TGTGCCAGCAGTGAGAACTCGGGAGGTCCCTCTGGCTACACCTTC. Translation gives CASSENSGGPSGYTF.

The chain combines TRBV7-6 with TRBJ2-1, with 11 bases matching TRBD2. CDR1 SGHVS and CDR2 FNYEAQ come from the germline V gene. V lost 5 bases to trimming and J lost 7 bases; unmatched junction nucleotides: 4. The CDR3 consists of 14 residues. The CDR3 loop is CASSRSGGDNEQFF. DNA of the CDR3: TGTGCCAGCAGCCGTAGCGGGGGGGATAATGAGCAGTTCTTC.

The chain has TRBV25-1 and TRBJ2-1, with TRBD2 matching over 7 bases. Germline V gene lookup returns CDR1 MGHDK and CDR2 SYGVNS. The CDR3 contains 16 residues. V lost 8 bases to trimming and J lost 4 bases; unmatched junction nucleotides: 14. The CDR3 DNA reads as TGTGCCAGCGCCCGCACGGGCGGGCGGGAGTACAATGAGCAGTTCTTC. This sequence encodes CASARTGGREYNEQFF.